These T cell receptor beta chains were read from a single sample in a study of OX40 agonist ivuxolimab in advanced cancers. Repertoires were generated with immunoSEQ multiplex PCR, while TCRdb's copy carries only in-frame clones and drops some. Here the sample spans 40,000 to 50,000 clones, 70% to 85% being singletons. Sequences were derived from CD4+ or CD8+ T cells sorted from blood, sampled in a trial of the OX40 agonist ivuxolimab. The receptors here all came from an adult with an advanced solid tumor such as melanoma, head and neck, liver or kidney cancer. The CDR3 runs from the conserved cysteine through the conserved F or W. The D gene is left open where the match is weak. Size values are once, few and many counts, or a class for expanded clones, and some rows have none.

j_gene: TRBJ2-4
d_gene: -
abundance: once
v_gene: TRBV7-2
CDR3nt: TGTGCCAGCAGCTTGGGTTTCACGGCCAAAAACATTCAGTACTTC
CDR3aa: CASSLGFTAKNIQYF

j_gene: TRBJ2-7
d_gene: -
abundance: -
v_gene: TRBV10-1
CDR3nt: TGCGCCAGCAGTGACCCCTCCGCGGGCGAGCAGTACTTC
CDR3aa: CASSDPSAGEQYF

j_gene: TRBJ2-2
d_gene: -
abundance: -
v_gene: TRBV5-8
CDR3nt: TGTGCCAGCGGGTCCATGGCAGGCGGCACCGGGGAGCTGTTTTTT
CDR3aa: CASGSMAGGTGELFF

j_gene: TRBJ2-1
d_gene: TRBD1
abundance: -
v_gene: TRBV5-1
CDR3nt: TGCGCCAGCAGCCTGGACAGGGGGCGTCTCAATGAGCAGTTCTTC
CDR3aa: CASSLDRGRLNEQFF

j_gene: TRBJ1-1
d_gene: -
abundance: -
v_gene: TRBV5-1
CDR3nt: TGCGCCAGCAGCCGAACGGGCGGCCACACTGAAGCTTTCTTT
CDR3aa: CASSRTGGHTEAFF

j_gene: TRBJ2-5
d_gene: -
abundance: -
v_gene: TRBV5-1
CDR3nt: TGCGCCAGCAGCTTGGTGTCACTTCAAGAGACCCAGTACTTC
CDR3aa: CASSLVSLQETQYF

j_gene: TRBJ2-6
d_gene: -
abundance: few
v_gene: TRBV10-3
CDR3nt: TGTGCCATCAGTGAATCGTCAGATATATTCTCTGGGGCCAACGTCCTGACTTTC
CDR3aa: CAISESSDIFSGANVLTF

j_gene: TRBJ2-3
d_gene: -
abundance: -
v_gene: TRBV29-1
CDR3nt: TGCAGCGGGGACACCGCGACAGATACGCAGTATTTT
CDR3aa: CSGDTATDTQYF

j_gene: TRBJ2-7
d_gene: -
abundance: once
v_gene: TRBV14
CDR3nt: TGTGCCAGCAGCCAAGATCCAGGGAAGGCTCGAGAGCAGTACTTC
CDR3aa: CASSQDPGKAREQYF

j_gene: TRBJ1-1
d_gene: -
abundance: few
v_gene: TRBV20-1
CDR3nt: TGCAGTGCTAGAGAAGTTGGGAAAGCTTTCTTT
CDR3aa: CSAREVGKAFF

j_gene: TRBJ1-2
d_gene: TRBD1
abundance: -
v_gene: TRBV10-3
CDR3nt: TGTGCCACCGCCGGGACAGGGATCTATGGCTACACCTTC
CDR3aa: CATAGTGIYGYTF

j_gene: TRBJ1-1
d_gene: -
abundance: -
v_gene: TRBV28
CDR3nt: TGTGCCAGCAGTTTGGTCTCGGCAGGAGGAGCTTTCTTT
CDR3aa: CASSLVSAGGAFF

j_gene: TRBJ1-1
d_gene: TRBD1
abundance: -
v_gene: TRBV5-3
CDR3nt: TGTGCCAGAAGCTCCGACAGGGGACGGACTGAAGCTTTCTTT
CDR3aa: CARSSDRGRTEAFF

j_gene: TRBJ2-5
d_gene: TRBD1
abundance: -
v_gene: TRBV10-3
CDR3nt: TGTGCCATCAGTGATTACCGGACAGGGGAGACCCAGTACTTC
CDR3aa: CAISDYRTGETQYF

j_gene: TRBJ2-2
d_gene: -
abundance: -
v_gene: TRBV6-1
CDR3nt: TGTGCCAGCGCTCTGGGTTCGAACACCGGGGAGCTGTTTTTT
CDR3aa: CASALGSNTGELFF

j_gene: TRBJ1-2
d_gene: -
abundance: -
v_gene: TRBV10-3
CDR3nt: TGTGCCATCGGTTCAACAGGGCGGCTAGGCTATGGCTACACCTTC
CDR3aa: CAIGSTGRLGYGYTF

j_gene: TRBJ1-3
d_gene: -
abundance: -
v_gene: TRBV7-4
CDR3nt: TGTGCCAGCAGCTTAGGTATTCGGGGGAGGGGAAACACCATATATTTT
CDR3aa: CASSLGIRGRGNTIYF

j_gene: TRBJ2-3
d_gene: TRBD2
abundance: -
v_gene: TRBV5-4
CDR3nt: TGTGCCAGCAGCTCGCGACTAGCGGGGCGCACAGATACGCAGTATTTT
CDR3aa: CASSSRLAGRTDTQYF

j_gene: TRBJ1-4
d_gene: -
abundance: -
v_gene: TRBV15
CDR3nt: TGTGCCACCAGCAGAGATCCAGGAGAAAAACTGTTTTTT
CDR3aa: CATSRDPGEKLFF

j_gene: TRBJ2-5
d_gene: TRBD2
abundance: -
v_gene: TRBV5-5
CDR3nt: TGTGCCAGCAGGAGTGGGGGAGGGCAAGAGACCCAGTACTTC
CDR3aa: CASRSGGGQETQYF

j_gene: TRBJ2-3
d_gene: TRBD2
abundance: once
v_gene: TRBV6-6
CDR3nt: TGTGCCAGCAGTCTTACAAGCGGGAGGGAGGGGGGTACGCAGTATTTT
CDR3aa: CASSLTSGREGGTQYF

j_gene: TRBJ1-1
d_gene: -
abundance: -
v_gene: TRBV28
CDR3nt: TGTGCCAGCATTGGGGACGCAGGAGTCACTGAAGCTTTCTTT
CDR3aa: CASIGDAGVTEAFF

j_gene: TRBJ1-5
d_gene: TRBD1
abundance: -
v_gene: TRBV7-8
CDR3nt: TGTGCCAGCAGCTCGGGACAGGGGAAGCAGCCCCAGCATTTT
CDR3aa: CASSSGQGKQPQHF

j_gene: TRBJ1-5
d_gene: -
abundance: -
v_gene: TRBV5-1
CDR3nt: TGCGCCAGCAGCTTAGGGTTATCGCAGCCCCAGCATTTT
CDR3aa: CASSLGLSQPQHF

j_gene: TRBJ2-5
d_gene: -
abundance: -
v_gene: TRBV30
CDR3nt: TGTGCCCCTTCAACCGGGCACCCACAAGAGACCCAGTACTTC
CDR3aa: CAPSTGHPQETQYF

j_gene: TRBJ2-5
d_gene: -
abundance: -
v_gene: TRBV9
CDR3nt: TGTGCCAGCAGCGTAGGACAGGTGGCTACCCAGTACTTC
CDR3aa: CASSVGQVATQYF

j_gene: TRBJ2-2
d_gene: -
abundance: -
v_gene: TRBV11-3
CDR3nt: TGTGCCAGCAGCTTAGGGGGGCCCGGGGAGCTGTTTTTT
CDR3aa: CASSLGGPGELFF

j_gene: TRBJ1-3
d_gene: -
abundance: -
v_gene: TRBV10-3
CDR3nt: TGTGCCATCAGGGAACAGTCCTCTGGAAACACCATATATTTT
CDR3aa: CAIREQSSGNTIYF

j_gene: TRBJ1-2
d_gene: TRBD1
abundance: few
v_gene: TRBV5-6
CDR3nt: TGTGCCAGCAGCCGGGACAGGGGCCAAGCTAACTATGGCTACACCTTC
CDR3aa: CASSRDRGQANYGYTF

j_gene: TRBJ2-1
d_gene: -
abundance: -
v_gene: TRBV5-4
CDR3nt: TGTGCCAGCAGCTTTCGACCCCCGTTAGAGCAGTTCTTC
CDR3aa: CASSFRPPLEQFF

j_gene: TRBJ2-2
d_gene: -
abundance: once
v_gene: TRBV5-4
CDR3nt: TGTGCCAGCAGTTCCCTACCCGGGGAGCTGTTTTTT
CDR3aa: CASSSLPGELFF

j_gene: TRBJ2-1
d_gene: TRBD2
abundance: -
v_gene: TRBV5-6
CDR3nt: TGTGCCAGCAGCTCCGACTTTAGCGGGGGGGCACGGAATGAGCAGTTCTTC
CDR3aa: CASSSDFSGGARNEQFF

j_gene: TRBJ1-3
d_gene: -
abundance: -
v_gene: TRBV30
CDR3nt: TGTGCCTGGAGGGGCTCTGGAAACACCATATATTTT
CDR3aa: CAWRGSGNTIYF

j_gene: TRBJ2-7
d_gene: -
abundance: -
v_gene: TRBV6-5
CDR3nt: TGTGCCAGCAGTCAAACCTCCTACGAGCAGTACTTC
CDR3aa: CASSQTSYEQYF

j_gene: TRBJ2-4
d_gene: TRBD1
abundance: -
v_gene: TRBV30
CDR3nt: TGTGCCTGGGGGATGGACAGGAAAATTCAGTACTTC
CDR3aa: CAWGMDRKIQYF